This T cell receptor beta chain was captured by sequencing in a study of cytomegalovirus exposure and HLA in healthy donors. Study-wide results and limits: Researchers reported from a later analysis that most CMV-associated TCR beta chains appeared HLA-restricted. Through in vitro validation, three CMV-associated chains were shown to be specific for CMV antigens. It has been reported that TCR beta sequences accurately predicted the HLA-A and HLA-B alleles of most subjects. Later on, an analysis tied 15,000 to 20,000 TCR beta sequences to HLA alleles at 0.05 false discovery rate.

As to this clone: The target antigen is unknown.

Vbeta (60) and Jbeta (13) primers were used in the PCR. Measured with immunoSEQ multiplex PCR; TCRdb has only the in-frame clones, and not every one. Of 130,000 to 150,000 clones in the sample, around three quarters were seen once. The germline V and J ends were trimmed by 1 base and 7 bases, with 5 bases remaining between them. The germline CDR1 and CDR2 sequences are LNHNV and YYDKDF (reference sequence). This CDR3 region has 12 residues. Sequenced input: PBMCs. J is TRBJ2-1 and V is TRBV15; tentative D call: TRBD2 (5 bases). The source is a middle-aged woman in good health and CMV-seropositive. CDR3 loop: CATSRGGNEQFF. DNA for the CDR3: TGTGCCACCAGCAGAGGAGGGAATGAGCAGTTCTTC.